These 29 T cell receptor beta chains were sequenced from one sample in a study of early stage breast cancer tumors. The protocol was immunoSEQ multiplex PCR, while the TCRdb copy is restricted to in-frame clones and leaves out a portion. Here the sample spans 30,000 or so clones, more than 65% being singletons. The specimen sequenced was blood. The receptors come from a person aged 35-49 years with breast cancer.

This chain's CDR3 is CASSGGHDGGEQYF. The CDR3 DNA sequence: TGTGCCAGCAGCGGGGGACATGATGGGGGGGAGCAGTACTTC. The chain has TRBV11-3 and TRBJ2-7, with D perhaps TRBD1 or TRBD2 (6 bases each). Trimming stripped 5 bases from V and 7 bases from J, with 18 bases between. There are 14 residues in the CDR3. Germline loops: CDR1 SGHNT, CDR2 YENEEA.

The gene calls are TRBV7-6 and TRBJ1-3, with 9 bases identical to TRBD1. Germline loops: CDR1 SGHVS, CDR2 FNYEAQ. After removal of 1 base from V and 4 bases from J, the junction contained 2 bases not matched to a gene. The CDR3 totals 15 residues. CDR3: CASSLGGQGGNTIYF. CDR3 nucleotides: TGTGCCAGCAGCTTAGGAGGACAGGGGGGAAACACCATATATTTT.

This clone ranks as medium-sized. CDR3 nucleotides: TGTGCCAGCAGTTTAGGAGGGGACCTAGCCAAAAACATTCAGTACTTC. Translation gives CASSLGGDLAKNIQYF. V gene TRBV28 combines with J gene TRBJ2-4; tentatively, D is TRBD2 (6 bases). The CDR3 sequence is 16 residues long. The germline V gene encodes CDR1 MDHEN and CDR2 SYDVKM. V gave up 2 bases and J gave up 0 bases, with 11 bases separating them.

Only one count was recorded for this clone. V and J are TRBV10-3 and TRBJ2-1, with 15 bases matching TRBD2. The CDR3 is made up of 17 amino acids. After removal of 7 bases from V and 0 bases from J, the junction contained 4 bases not matched to a gene. Germline CDR1 ENHRY, CDR2 SYGVKD. DNA for the CDR3: TGTGCCATCAAAGGGACTAGCGGGAGGCGCTCCTACAATGAGCAGTTCTTC. Translation: CAIKGTSGRRSYNEQFF.

V usage is TRBV6-5 and J usage is TRBJ1-2; D is ambiguous. CDR1 and CDR2 from the germline V gene are MNHEY and SVGAGI. Between the trimmed V and J ends, which lost 2 bases and 8 bases, there was a span of 15 bases. CDR3 length: 14 residues. Here the CDR3 DNA reads TGTGCCAGCAGTTACGATTCGAACTCTGAAGGCTACACCTTC. The encoded protein is CASSYDSNSEGYTF.

The chain has TRBV21-1 and TRBJ1-5. TRBV21-1 constitutes a pseudogene. This CDR3 is 15 amino acids long. CDR3 nucleotide sequence: TGTGCCAGCAGGGAGGGTGGGGCGTCTCATCAGCCCCAGCATTTT. Translated, it gives CASREGGASHQPQHF.

The V and J genes are TRBV9 and TRBJ2-1; D could derive from TRBD1 or TRBD2 (7 bases each). V shed 3 bases and J shed 0 bases, with 16 bases lying between them. The CDR3 totals 17 residues. Germline V gives CDR1 SGDLS, CDR2 YYNGEE. In nucleotides, the CDR3 is TGTGCCAGCAGCGAGGGGGCTAGCGGTAGCTCCTACAATGAGCAGTTCTTC. Translated, it gives CASSEGASGSSYNEQFF. Full variable domain (outside the CDR3, taken from reference TRBV9 and TRBJ2-1): DSGVTQTPKHLITATGQRVTLRCSPRSGDLSVYWYQQSLDQGLQFLIQYYNGEERAKGNILERFSAQQFPDLHSELNLSSLELGDSALYFCASSEGASGSSYNEQFFGPGTRLTVL.

This clone occurred once. This sequence joins TRBV7-2 and TRBJ2-1; TRBD2 aligns across 7 bases. CDR3 size: 15 residues. Germline V lookup: CDR1 SGHTA, CDR2 FQGNSA. V dropped 2 bases and J dropped 4; count of bases not matched to a gene: 5. CDR3 sequence: CASSLMGGRYNEQFF. The CDR3 DNA sequence: TGTGCCAGCAGCTTAATGGGAGGGAGGTACAATGAGCAGTTCTTC.

The genes are TRBV4-1 and TRBJ2-1; D unresolved. Germline CDR1 and CDR2: MGHRA and YSYEKL. V shed 3 bases and J shed 0 bases, with 6 bases lying between them. This CDR3 has 14 amino acids. The CDR3 here is CASSHDFSYNEQFF. CDR3 DNA sequence: TGCGCCAGCAGCCACGACTTCTCCTACAATGAGCAGTTCTTC.

The table lists this clone with a few counts. The chain employs TRBV27 and TRBJ2-5; 8 bases are shared with TRBD2. Losses at the gene ends were 0 bases for V and 4 bases for J; bases not matched to a gene: 10. CDR3 length equals 17 residues. From germline, CDR1 is MNHEY and CDR2 SMNVEV (reference sequence). The CDR3 loop reads CASSLSASGLYGETQYF. CDR3 in DNA: TGTGCCAGCAGTTTATCGGCTAGCGGGTTATATGGAGAGACCCAGTACTTC.

Here the CDR3 reads CATSSGQTGGNEKLFF. In DNA form, the CDR3 reads TGTGCCACCAGCAGTGGGCAGACAGGGGGAAATGAAAAACTGTTTTTT. The chain employs TRBV15 and TRBJ1-4; 9 nucleotides agree with TRBD1. The CDR3 runs to 16 residues. From germline, CDR1 is LNHNV and CDR2 YYDKDF (reference sequence). Trimming at V came to 3 bases and at J to 5 bases, leaving 7 bases not matched to a gene.

This rearrangement joins TRBV28 to TRBJ2-1; D call uncertain. Trimming took 6 bases from V and 2 from J, leaving 17 bases between them. The germline V gene encodes CDR1 MDHEN and CDR2 SYDVKM. The CDR3 is 16 residues long. The CDR3 protein is CASRKATFLPYNEQFF. The DNA of the CDR3 is TGTGCCAGCAGAAAAGCGACTTTTCTCCCCTACAATGAGCAGTTCTTC.

The count of this clone is one. The J gene is TRBJ2-1, the V gene TRBV4-2; 8 bases align to TRBD2. In germline, CDR1 is LGHNA, CDR2 YNFKEQ. This CDR3 is 15 amino acids long. V shed 1 base, J shed 8 bases, and the junction held 7 bases outside the gene matches. The CDR3, as DNA: TGTGCCAGCAGCCAAGCTAGCGGGTTGATTGATGAGCAGTTCTTC. It codes for CASSQASGLIDEQFF.

The chain carries TRBV4-3 and TRBJ2-7; D remains unclear. The CDR3 totals 13 residues. V shed 2 bases and J shed 4 bases, with 9 bases lying between them. CDR1 is LGHNA and CDR2 is YSLEER in the germline V gene. The chain's CDR3 is CASSQYLLYEQYF. CDR3 sequence (DNA): TGCGCCAGCAGCCAATATCTCCTATACGAGCAGTACTTC.

The chain links TRBV5-5 to TRBJ2-7; 8 nucleotides line up with TRBD1. Looked up from germline, CDR1 is SGHKS and CDR2 is YYEKEE (reference sequence). There are 13 residues in the CDR3. Trimming removed 4 bases from V and 5 bases from J; junction bases left unmatched: 5. In nucleotides, the CDR3 is TGTGCCAGCAGCCCGGGACAGGAGGACGAGCAGTACTTC. Amino acid sequence: CASSPGQEDEQYF. Full variable domain (rest looked up from reference TRBV5-5 and TRBJ2-7): DAGVTQSPTHLIKTRGQQVTLRCSPISGHKSVSWYQQVLGQGPQFIFQYYEKEERGRGNFPDRFSARQFPNYSSELNVNALLLGDSALYLCASSPGQEDEQYFGPGTRLTVT.

This chain links TRBV27 with TRBJ1-2, with 10 nucleotides matching TRBD1. Unmatched junction bases numbered 11, after V lost 6 bases and J lost 4 bases. Germline V gives CDR1 MNHEY, CDR2 SMNVEV (reference sequence). CDR3 length: 16 amino acids. DNA of the CDR3: TGTGCCAGCAGCCGCGGGACAGGGGAGGGTCTCTATGGCTACACCTTC. This gives the protein CASSRGTGEGLYGYTF.

This clone was detected a few times. The chain is built from TRBV18 and TRBJ1-4; D might be TRBD1 (5 bases). CDR1 and CDR2 from the germline V gene are KGHSH and LQKENI. V was cut by 0 bases and J by 7 bases, with 12 bases left in between. The CDR3 has 15 residues. The CDR3 region is CASSPPAGTSEKLFF. CDR3 coding DNA: TGTGCCAGCTCACCACCTGCTGGGACGAGTGAAAAACTGTTTTTT.

This chain uses TRBV30 with TRBJ2-1, with 8 bases aligning to TRBD2. This CDR3 contains 14 residues. Losses at the gene ends were 3 bases for V and 9 bases for J; bases not matched to a gene: 10. Germline CDR1 reads GTSNPN; CDR2 reads SVGIG (reference sequence). The CDR3 loop reads CAWSPGTRRVEQFF. The CDR3 nucleotides are TGTGCCTGGAGCCCCGGGACTAGGAGGGTTGAGCAGTTCTTC.

The chain employs TRBV7-2 and TRBJ2-5; TRBD2 is a possible D gene (5 bases). From germline, CDR1 is SGHTA and CDR2 FQGNSA. The CDR3 sequence is 15 residues long. V lost 5 bases, J lost 0 bases, and 13 bases lay in between. The CDR3 DNA sequence: TGTGCCAGCAGCCTGCGTGCGGGCAACCAAGAGACCCAGTACTTC. Translation: CASSLRAGNQETQYF.

This chain joins TRBV6-1 and TRBJ2-7; TRBD2 matches 10 bases. After removal of 6 bases from V and 3 bases from J, the junction contained 8 bases not matched to a gene. Germline CDR1 reads MNHNS; CDR2 reads SASEGT. The CDR3 has 15 residues. For the CDR3, the DNA is TGTGCCAGCAGGAGGGGGCTAGCGGGAGTCTACGAGCAGTACTTC. This gives the protein CASRRGLAGVYEQYF.

This clone was seen only a few times. The chain joins TRBV19 to TRBJ2-1; maybe TRBD2 (5 bases). This CDR3 is built from 15 residues. From germline, CDR1 is LNHDA and CDR2 SQIVND (reference sequence). Trimming took off 5 bases at V and 3 bases at J, with 14 bases between the two ends. CDR3 DNA: TGTGCCAGTAGTTGGATAGCGCCAAGCTACAATGAGCAGTTCTTC. This translates into CASSWIAPSYNEQFF.

J is TRBJ2-6 and V is TRBV4-2; no clear D gene. Germline values: CDR1 LGHNA, CDR2 YNFKEQ. Trimming took off 0 bases at V and 0 bases at J, with 12 bases between the two ends. The CDR3 is 18 amino acids. The CDR3 region is CASSQDEWTSSGANVLTF. The CDR3, as DNA: TGTGCCAGCAGCCAAGACGAGTGGACCAGCTCTGGGGCCAACGTCCTGACTTTC.

V is TRBV5-1 and J is TRBJ1-5, with 10 bases lining up with TRBD1. V dropped 4 bases and J dropped 6; count of bases not matched to a gene: 7. This CDR3 is built from 15 residues. CDR1 is SGHRS and CDR2 is YFSETQ in the germline V gene. This chain's CDR3 is CASSPGQGVSQPQHF. The CDR3 DNA reads as TGCGCCAGCAGCCCCGGACAGGGGGTCAGTCAGCCCCAGCATTTT.

This chain connects TRBV9 to TRBJ2-3, with TRBD2 matching 8 bases. Germline CDR1 and CDR2: SGDLS and YYNGEE. There are 17 residues in the CDR3. The trim removed 1 base at V and 4 bases at J, leaving 11 bases unmatched. CDR3 bases: TGTGCCAGCAGCGTATCTCCTGCGGGAGGCGGAGCAGATACGCAGTATTTT. Its protein is CASSVSPAGGGADTQYF.

The chain joins TRBV9 to TRBJ2-3; D remains unclear. The V gene's germline CDR1 is SGDLS and CDR2 YYNGEE. The CDR3 totals 14 residues. Trimming shortened V by 5 bases and J by 8 bases, and 18 bases separated the two germline ends. The CDR3 DNA sequence: TGTGCCAGCAGTCGGTTTGACACGCCGGGTACGCAGTATTTT. It codes for CASSRFDTPGTQYF.

The V gene is TRBV5-5, the J gene TRBJ2-1, with unresolved D. CDR1 SGHKS and CDR2 YYEKEE come from the germline V gene (reference sequence). CDR3 length: 15 amino acids. V was trimmed by 0 bases and J by 0 bases, leaving 7 bases between them. The CDR3 coding sequence is TGTGCCAGCAGCTTGGACTTCCTCTCCTACAATGAGCAGTTCTTC. It encodes CASSLDFLSYNEQFF.

This clone has more than one count but fewer than ten. The genes are TRBV5-1 and TRBJ2-3, with no clear D. Per germline, CDR1 SGHRS and CDR2 YFSETQ. The CDR3 runs to 10 residues. The ends were cut back, 4 bases at V and 7 bases at J, with 4 bases in the middle. The CDR3 is CASSDNTQYF. Written as DNA, the CDR3 is TGCGCCAGCAGCGATAATACGCAGTATTTT.

The chain recombines TRBV7-6 with TRBJ2-3; D unresolved. The CDR3 contains 11 residues. Deletions cut 8 bases from V and 6 bases from J, with 9 bases between. Germline V CDR1 and CDR2: SGHVS, FNYEAQ. The CDR3 DNA reads TGTGCCAGCCAAGGGTTGGATACGCAGTATTTT. Residues: CASQGLDTQYF. The full variable domain, in which reference TRBV7-6 and TRBJ2-3 provide the parts outside the CDR3, is GAGVSQSPRYKVTKRGQDVALRCDPISGHVSLYWYRQALGQGPEFLTYFNYEAQQDKSGLPNDRFSAERPEGSISTLTIQRTEQRDSAMYRCASQGLDTQYFGPGTRLTVL.

The chain carries TRBV10-3 and TRBJ2-1; D may be TRBD1 (6 bases). This CDR3 has 15 residues. Germline V gene data show CDR1 as ENHRY and CDR2 as SYGVKD. The germline V and J ends were trimmed by 6 bases and 0 bases, with 12 bases remaining between them. CDR3 sequence: CAISRTGNSYNEQFF. The CDR3 nucleotides are TGTGCCATCAGCCGTACAGGGAACTCCTACAATGAGCAGTTCTTC.